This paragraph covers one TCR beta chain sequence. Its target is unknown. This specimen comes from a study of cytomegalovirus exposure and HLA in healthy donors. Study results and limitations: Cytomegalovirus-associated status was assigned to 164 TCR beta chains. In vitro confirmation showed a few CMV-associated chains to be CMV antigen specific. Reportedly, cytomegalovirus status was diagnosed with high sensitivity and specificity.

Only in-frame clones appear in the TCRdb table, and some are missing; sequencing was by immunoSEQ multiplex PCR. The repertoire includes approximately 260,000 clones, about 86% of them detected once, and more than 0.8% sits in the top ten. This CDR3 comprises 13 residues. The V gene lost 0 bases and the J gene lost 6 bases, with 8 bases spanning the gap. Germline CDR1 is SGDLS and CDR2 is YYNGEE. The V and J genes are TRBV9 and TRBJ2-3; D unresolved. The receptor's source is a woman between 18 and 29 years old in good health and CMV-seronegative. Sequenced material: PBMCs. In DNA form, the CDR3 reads TGTGCCAGCAGCGTAGCTACGCGGGATACGCAGTATTTT. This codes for CASSVATRDTQYF.